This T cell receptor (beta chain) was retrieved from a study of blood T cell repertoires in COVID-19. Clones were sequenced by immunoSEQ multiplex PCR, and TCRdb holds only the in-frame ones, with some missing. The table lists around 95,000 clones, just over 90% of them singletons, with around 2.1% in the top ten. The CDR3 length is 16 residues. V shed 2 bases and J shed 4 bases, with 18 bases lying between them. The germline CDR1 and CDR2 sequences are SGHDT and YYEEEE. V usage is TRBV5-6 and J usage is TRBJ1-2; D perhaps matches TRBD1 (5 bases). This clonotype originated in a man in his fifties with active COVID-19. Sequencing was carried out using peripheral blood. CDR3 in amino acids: CASSLSGFQVGYGYTF. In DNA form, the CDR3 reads TGTGCCAGCAGCTTATCAGGGTTTCAAGTCGGCTATGGCTACACCTTC.